These T cell receptor beta chains were read from a single sample in a study of graft-versus-host responses after intestinal transplantation. Measured with immunoSEQ multiplex PCR; TCRdb has only the in-frame clones, and not every one. The sample records roughly 97,000 clones, more than 85% being singletons. These TCRs are of unknown antigen specificity. The input for sequencing was unstimulated CD4+ T cells sorted from spleen or lymph node cells, taken before intestinal transplant. These receptors were obtained from a human donor who received an intestinal transplant. The CDR3 runs from the conserved cysteine through the conserved F or W. A D gene is named only where the DNA matches it firmly. A row's size may be missing; if present it is once, few, many or a size class.

size	D	V	J	CDR3	DNA
NA	NA	TRBV20-1	TRBJ1-1	CSARVWGEAFF	TGCAGTGCTAGAGTTTGGGGGGAAGCTTTCTTT
NA	NA	TRBV5-1	TRBJ2-3	CASAAGRTDTQYF	TGCGCCAGCGCGGCGGGACGCACAGATACGCAGTATTTT
NA	NA	TRBV4-1	TRBJ2-1	CASSPRELSSYNEQFF	TGCGCCAGCAGCCCCCGAGAGTTAAGCTCCTACAATGAGCAGTTCTTC
NA	NA	TRBV7-6	TRBJ2-1	CASSLVGGMGYNEQFF	TGTGCCAGCAGCTTAGTGGGCGGGATGGGTTACAATGAGCAGTTCTTC
NA	NA	TRBV6-5	TRBJ1-4	CASSLDRYRVEKLFF	TGTGCCAGCAGTTTAGACAGATACCGCGTTGAAAAACTGTTTTTT
NA	NA	TRBV18	TRBJ2-5	CASSPPGREETQYF	TGTGCCAGCTCACCACCGGGCAGGGAAGAGACCCAGTACTTC
few	NA	TRBV10-3	TRBJ2-7	CAISGDPLTGRTYEQYF	TGTGCCATCAGTGGTGACCCCTTGACAGGGAGGACCTACGAGCAGTACTTC
NA	NA	TRBV10-2	TRBJ1-6	CASRTAVESPLHF	TGCGCCAGCAGGACCGCTGTGGAATCACCCCTCCACTTT
NA	NA	TRBV7-7	TRBJ2-1	CASSLGGGGLEKQFF	TGTGCCAGCAGCTTAGGTGGCGGGGGCCTTGAAAAGCAGTTCTTC
NA	NA	TRBV5-5	TRBJ1-6	CASSLVQGYSPLHF	TGTGCCAGCAGCTTAGTACAGGGATATTCACCCCTCCACTTT
NA	TRBD1	TRBV2	TRBJ1-6	CTSNRGYNSPLHF	TGTACCAGCAACAGGGGCTATAATTCACCCCTCCACTTT
NA	TRBD2	TRBV7-9	TRBJ2-7	CASSLGSGGTFYEQYF	TGTGCCAGCAGCTTAGGTTCGGGAGGGACTTTTTACGAGCAGTACTTC
NA	NA	TRBV11-2	TRBJ2-5	CASGGARETQYF	TGTGCCAGCGGGGGGGCAAGGGAGACCCAGTACTTC
NA	NA	TRBV7-9	TRBJ1-3	CASATQGTGGNTIYF	TGTGCCAGCGCTACCCAGGGGACCGGTGGAAACACCATATATTTT
NA	TRBD1	TRBV6-6	TRBJ1-2	CASIPGQGLYGYTF	TGTGCCAGCATCCCAGGACAGGGCCTATATGGCTACACCTTC
NA	TRBD2	TRBV5-1	TRBJ2-5	CASSLAGEGQETQYF	TGCGCCAGCAGCTTGGCCGGGGAGGGGCAAGAGACCCAGTACTTC
NA	TRBD1	TRBV7-9	TRBJ2-2	CASSGDRGNTGELFF	TGTGCCAGCAGCGGGGACAGGGGCAACACCGGGGAGCTGTTTTTT
NA	NA	TRBV25-1	TRBJ2-2	CASSGTGRGELFF	TGTGCCAGCAGTGGTACAGGGCGAGGGGAGCTGTTTTTT
NA	NA	TRBV6-6	TRBJ1-6	CASSFGHVNSPLHF	TGTGCCAGCAGTTTCGGACATGTTAATTCACCCCTCCACTTT
NA	TRBD1	TRBV4-1	TRBJ1-1	CASSQRDRVANTEAFF	TGCGCCAGCAGCCAGAGGGACAGGGTGGCGAACACTGAAGCTTTCTTT
NA	NA	TRBV13	TRBJ2-7	CASSAPRLFGRSRLYEQYF	TGTGCCAGCAGCGCCCCGAGGCTATTTGGACGTTCGAGGCTCTACGAGCAGTACTTC
NA	TRBD1	TRBV30	TRBJ2-1	CAWSAGGWGNEQFF	TGTGCCTGGAGTGCAGGGGGCTGGGGCAATGAGCAGTTCTTC
NA	NA	TRBV2	TRBJ1-5	CASSQGLNNQPQHF	TGTGCCAGCAGCCAAGGACTGAACAATCAGCCCCAGCATTTT
NA	NA	TRBV5-6	TRBJ2-6	CASSSAGSGANVLTF	TGTGCCAGCAGCTCGGCAGGGTCAGGGGCCAACGTCCTGACTTTC
NA	TRBD2	TRBV4-3	TRBJ2-3	CASSPQGREADTQYF	TGCGCCAGCAGCCCCCAAGGGCGGGAGGCAGATACGCAGTATTTT
NA	NA	TRBV30	TRBJ1-4	CAWSVWGIYANEKLFF	TGTGCCTGGAGTGTATGGGGGATTTATGCTAATGAAAAACTGTTTTTT
NA	TRBD1	TRBV18	TRBJ1-1	CASSQKIGGGGTEAFF	TGTGCCAGCTCTCAAAAAATAGGGGGCGGAGGGACTGAAGCTTTCTTT
NA	NA	TRBV13	TRBJ2-5	CASSLEGETQYF	TGTGCCAGCAGCTTAGAGGGCGAGACCCAGTACTTC
NA	NA	TRBV21-1	TRBJ2-1	CASSKIDGVKQDEQFF	TGTGCCAGCAGCAAAATAGACGGGGTAAAACAGGATGAGCAGTTCTTC
NA	NA	TRBV7-2	TRBJ2-1	CASSRTASSYNEQFF	TGTGCCAGCAGCCGGACTGCGAGCTCCTACAATGAGCAGTTCTTC
NA	TRBD2	TRBV4-1	TRBJ2-2	CASSDTGTSGRLAGELFF	TGCGCCAGCAGCGACACCGGGACTAGCGGGAGGTTAGCCGGGGAGCTGTTTTTT
NA	TRBD1	TRBV5-5	TRBJ2-7	CASSKGQGIFYEQYF	TGTGCCAGCAGCAAGGGACAGGGAATTTTCTACGAGCAGTACTTC
NA	NA	TRBV23-1	TRBJ2-7	CASSQGPRYF	TGCGCCAGCTCCCAGGGGCCTCGGTACTTC
NA	NA	TRBV18	TRBJ2-7	CASSPPLRGEQYF	TGTGCCAGCTCACCACCTTTAAGGGGCGAGCAGTACTTC
NA	NA	TRBV4-2	TRBJ1-4	CASSQVGRTTNEKLFF	TGTGCCAGCAGCCAAGTTGGGAGAACGACTAATGAAAAACTGTTTTTT
NA	TRBD2	TRBV9	TRBJ2-7	CASSVAGGPEEQYF	TGTGCCAGCAGCGTAGCGGGGGGGCCAGAAGAGCAGTACTTC
NA	NA	TRBV28	TRBJ1-1	CASTLNTEAFF	TGTGCCAGCACGCTGAACACTGAAGCTTTCTTT
NA	TRBD2	TRBV5-4	TRBJ2-5	CASSTGLAGVETQYF	TGTGCCAGCAGCACAGGACTAGCGGGAGTAGAGACCCAGTACTTC
once	NA	TRBV7-9	TRBJ1-4	CASSPPGGGNHEKLFF	TGTGCCAGCAGCCCTCCCGGGGGGGGCAACCATGAAAAACTGTTTTTT